Below, 27 T cell receptor beta chains from the same sample are listed, as sequenced in a study of cytomegalovirus exposure and HLA in healthy donors. It was with 60 Vbeta and 13 Jbeta primers that the PCR ran. Using immunoSEQ multiplex PCR, the repertoire was profiled, and TCRdb retains in-frame clones only, with some absent. The sample holds around 180,000 clones; about 85% are singletons and the top ten take around 1.6%. The material sequenced was PBMCs. These receptors were obtained from a woman in her forties or fifties in good health and CMV-seronegative.

Concerning this clone: At the DNA level, this CDR3 is encoded by other sequences in the same sample as well. This chain joins TRBV5-1 and TRBJ2-2, with 7 bases that match TRBD1. The CDR3 is made up of 15 amino acids. V dropped 3 bases and J dropped 0; count of bases not matched to a gene: 2. Germline V gene lookup returns CDR1 SGHRS and CDR2 YFSETQ. The CDR3 region is CASSSGQPNTGELFF. CDR3 in DNA: TGCGCCAGCAGCTCGGGACAGCCGAACACCGGGGAGCTGTTTTTT.

This clone occurred once. J is TRBJ2-1 and V is TRBV7-2, with 8 positions matching TRBD2. Germline V gene sequence: CDR1 SGHTA, CDR2 FQGNSA. V dropped 0 bases and J dropped 8; count of bases not matched to a gene: 9. This CDR3 spans 16 amino acids. The CDR3 DNA follows: TGTGCCAGCAGCTTAGCGTTCGGGGGGGGGCCCCATGAGCAGTTCTTC. It codes for CASSLAFGGGPHEQFF.

Turning to this clone: This same CDR3 is encoded by further DNA sequences in the sample. This chain connects TRBV7-8 to TRBJ2-2; tentatively, D is TRBD1 (6 bases). CDR1 and CDR2 from the germline V gene are SGHVS and FQNEAQ. CDR3 length equals 17 residues. Trimming left V 0 bases short and J 1 base short, with 12 bases between. CDR3 sequence: CASSLAGVGQNTGELFF. CDR3 DNA: TGTGCCAGCAGCTTAGCGGGCGTGGGACAGAACACCGGGGAGCTGTTTTTT.

The V call is TRBV28, the J call TRBJ2-5, with TRBD1 as a possible D gene (6 bases). Trimming stripped 6 bases from V and 4 bases from J, with 15 bases between. The CDR3 is 14 amino acids. CDR1 is MDHEN and CDR2 is SYDVKM in the germline V gene. CDR3 amino acids: CASRTTRGAETQYF. The CDR3 region has the DNA TGTGCCAGCAGGACTACCAGGGGAGCAGAGACCCAGTACTTC.

The chain combines TRBV11-2 with TRBJ2-7; 7 bases agree with TRBD1. This CDR3 has 14 residues. V gave up 4 bases and J gave up 2 bases; unmatched junction bases: 5. Germline V gene lookup returns CDR1 SGHAT and CDR2 FQNNGV. The CDR3: CASSSRDSAYEQYF. The CDR3, as DNA: TGTGCCAGCAGCTCCCGGGACAGCGCCTACGAGCAGTACTTC. The full variable domain, in which reference TRBV11-2 and TRBJ2-7 provide the parts outside the CDR3, is EAGVAQSPRYKIIEKRQSVAFWCNPISGHATLYWYQQILGQGPKLLIQFQNNGVVDDSQLPKDRFSAERLKGVDSTLKIQPAKLEDSAVYLCASSSRDSAYEQYFGPGTRLTVT.

The chain joins TRBV7-9 to TRBJ2-7; D uncertain. Trimming took off 3 bases at V and 2 bases at J, with 8 bases between the two ends. The CDR3 has 13 residues. Germline V gene data show CDR1 as SEHNR and CDR2 as FQNEAQ (reference sequence). The CDR3 nucleotides read TGTGCCAGCAGCTTCGGCAGGACCTACGAGCAGTACTTC. Its protein is CASSFGRTYEQYF.

Comments on this clone: Germline and junction disagree at one end, which may indicate a read error. J is TRBJ2-5 and V is TRBV7-7; 10 bases are a match to TRBD2. The CDR3 sequence is 14 residues long. Germline CDR1 SSHAT, CDR2 FNYEAQ (reference sequence). Written as DNA, the CDR3 is TGTGCTAGCAGTTTTAGCGGGGGGCAGGAGACCCAGTACTTC. It specifies CASSFSGGQETQYF.

V gene TRBV28 combines with J gene TRBJ2-7; no reliable D call. CDR3 size: 13 residues. Germline V lookup: CDR1 MDHEN, CDR2 SYDVKM. Trimming took 5 bases from V and 3 from J, leaving 11 bases between them. CDR3 sequence (DNA): TGTGCCAGCAGTCTAGACGATAGCTACGAGCAGTACTTC. It encodes CASSLDDSYEQYF.

The rearrangement uses TRBV11-2 and TRBJ2-7; D unclear. CDR3 length: 11 amino acids. V shed 2 bases and J shed 6 bases, with 5 bases lying between them. Looked up from germline, CDR1 is SGHAT and CDR2 is FQNNGV. This CDR3 is CASSLFLEQYF. CDR3 DNA sequence: TGTGCCAGCAGCTTATTCCTCGAGCAGTACTTC.

Turning to this clone: At one of its ends the junction is not consistent with the germline gene, which may arise from a read error. V usage is TRBV7-9 and J usage is TRBJ1-5; no clear D gene. Looked up from germline, CDR1 is SEHNR and CDR2 is FQNEAQ (reference sequence). CDR3 length: 12 amino acids. This CDR3 is CSSSLDYQPQHF. CDR3 nucleotide sequence: TGTTCCAGCAGCTTAGACTATCAGCCCCAGCATTTT.

The chain links TRBV27 to TRBJ2-2; D possibly corresponds to TRBD2 (5 bases). Trimming removed 7 bases at V and 0 bases at J, with 15 bases between. This CDR3 has 16 residues. Per germline, CDR1 MNHEY and CDR2 SMNVEV (reference sequence). CDR3 DNA: TGTGCCAGCAAAGAGGGAACCTACGCGAACACCGGGGAGCTGTTTTTT. Its translation: CASKEGTYANTGELFF.

The V gene is TRBV6-5, the J gene TRBJ2-7; D may be TRBD1 (5 bases). CDR1 MNHEY and CDR2 SVGAGI come from the germline V gene. Trimming left V 6 bases short and J 6 bases short, with 9 bases between. This CDR3 contains 11 residues. This CDR3 reads CASSAGFEQYF. The CDR3 nucleotides read TGTGCCAGCAGCGCAGGGTTCGAGCAGTACTTC.

This clone was observed a handful of times. This chain links TRBV5-1 with TRBJ1-1; tentatively, D is TRBD1 (5 bases). V was pared by 4 bases and J by 4 bases, with 17 bases between. Germline CDR1 SGHRS, CDR2 YFSETQ. The CDR3 runs to 15 residues. This CDR3 is CASSPGGGRRTEAFF. CDR3 DNA sequence: TGCGCCAGCAGCCCCGGGGGGGGTCGACGCACTGAAGCTTTCTTT.

This clone was seen only a few times. The genes are TRBV6-6 and TRBJ1-1; no firm D call. The CDR3 runs to 15 residues. Germline V lookup: CDR1 MNHNY, CDR2 SVGAGI (reference sequence). With 6 bases removed from V and 3 bases from J, the gap between germline ends came to 17 bases. CDR3 protein: CASSYGRRVDTEAFF. DNA of the CDR3: TGTGCCAGCAGCTACGGGAGGCGCGTGGACACTGAAGCTTTCTTT.

This chain joins TRBV11-3 and TRBJ2-7, with a possible D match to TRBD1 (6 bases). This CDR3 is 14 amino acids long. Looked up from germline, CDR1 is SGHNT and CDR2 is YENEEA. V gave up 1 base and J gave up 3 bases, with 10 bases separating them. CDR3 sequence: CASSLASQGYEQYF. DNA for the CDR3: TGTGCCAGCAGCTTAGCCTCACAGGGCTACGAGCAGTACTTC.

V usage is TRBV11-1 and J usage is TRBJ2-5, with 9 bases that match TRBD1. The ends lost 5 bases at V and 2 bases at J; junction bases unmatched: 9. Per the germline V gene, CDR1 is SGHAT and CDR2 is FQDESV (reference sequence). The CDR3 extends over 16 amino acids. Written as DNA, the CDR3 is TGTGCCAGCAGCGGAGGACAGGGGCAGAAGCAAGAGACCCAGTACTTC. Protein sequence: CASSGGQGQKQETQYF.

The rearrangement uses TRBV6-5 and TRBJ2-5; 7 nucleotides agree with TRBD1. The CDR3 runs 15 residues. The ends lost 6 bases at V and 5 bases at J; junction bases unmatched: 12. Germline CDR1 reads MNHEY; CDR2 reads SVGAGI. Written as DNA, the CDR3 is TGTGCCAGCAGATTTACAGGGGTTGCAGGGGAGACCCAGTACTTC. It codes for CASRFTGVAGETQYF.

The chain employs TRBV7-8 and TRBJ2-7; D possibly corresponds to TRBD2 (6 bases). The germline CDR1 and CDR2 sequences are SGHVS and FQNEAQ. V was shortened by 1 base and J by 0 bases, with 10 bases between the two germline ends. The CDR3 has 15 residues. The chain's CDR3 is CASSLETSFSYEQYF. CDR3 sequence (DNA): TGTGCCAGCAGCTTAGAAACTAGCTTCTCCTACGAGCAGTACTTC.

This chain connects TRBV9 to TRBJ1-1, with 8 bases aligning to TRBD1. The CDR3 has 13 residues. J lost 6 bases, V lost 3 bases, and 4 bases had no gene match. The germline V gene encodes CDR1 SGDLS and CDR2 YYNGEE. The CDR3, as DNA: TGTGCCAGCAGCGCCGGGACAGGAGCTGAAGCTTTCTTT. Amino acids: CASSAGTGAEAFF.

The rearrangement joins TRBV11-2 to TRBJ1-2; 8 nucleotides align to TRBD1. Germline V gene sequence: CDR1 SGHAT, CDR2 FQNNGV. The V gene end was trimmed by 1 base and the J gene end by 6 bases; junction bases not matched to a gene: 7. The CDR3 is 15 amino acids. CDR3 DNA sequence: TGTGCCAGCAGCTTAGCCGGGGACAGGATGAATGGCTACACCTTC. It yields the protein CASSLAGDRMNGYTF. The full variable domain, its missing parts supplied by reference TRBV11-2 and TRBJ1-2, is EAGVAQSPRYKIIEKRQSVAFWCNPISGHATLYWYQQILGQGPKLLIQFQNNGVVDDSQLPKDRFSAERLKGVDSTLKIQPAKLEDSAVYLCASSLAGDRMNGYTFGSGTRLTVV.

A word on this clone: This CDR3 is also generated by other DNA sequences in the sample. The V call is TRBV7-2, the J call TRBJ1-5, with D tentatively TRBD1 (5 bases). The V gene lost 5 bases and the J gene lost 3 bases, with 8 bases spanning the gap. Germline V gives CDR1 SGHTA, CDR2 FQGNSA. The CDR3 runs to 13 residues. The DNA of the CDR3 is TGTGCCAGCAGCAGACAGTTCAATCAGCCCCAGCATTTT. Its translation is CASSRQFNQPQHF.

The CDR3 region is CASSSRGLGEKLFF. CDR3 bases: TGTGCCAGCAGCTCCAGGGGGCTAGGGGAAAAACTGTTTTTT. The chain recombines TRBV7-2 with TRBJ1-4; 8 positions match TRBD1. The CDR3 spans 14 residues. Unmatched junction bases numbered 6, after V lost 4 bases and J lost 8 bases. Germline V gene lookup returns CDR1 SGHTA and CDR2 FQGNSA.

This clone was counted once. J is TRBJ1-4 and V is TRBV14, with no clear D. CDR1 and CDR2 from the germline V gene are SGHDN and FVKESK. The CDR3 extends over 15 amino acids. The V end lost 6 bases, the J end lost 7 bases, and 18 bases lay between the germline ends. The CDR3 spells CASSKEDRGFEKLFF. DNA for the CDR3: TGTGCCAGCAGTAAAGAGGATCGGGGATTTGAAAAACTGTTTTTT.

In this sample, this clone turned up once. The chain uses TRBV5-6 and TRBJ2-5, with D uncertain. The germline gives CDR1 SGHDT, CDR2 YYEEEE. The CDR3 contains 11 residues. Trimming removed 2 bases from V and 4 bases from J, with 3 bases in between. CDR3: CASSFRETQYF. DNA of the CDR3: TGTGCCAGCAGCTTCCGAGAGACCCAGTACTTC.

The rearrangement joins TRBV21-1 to TRBJ2-2; the DNA was not compared with TRBD2, the D call given in the table. TRBV21-1 is a known pseudogene. The CDR3 is 17 amino acids. The CDR3 DNA reads as TGTGCCAGCCTCGACATGAGGGTGACATACCACACCGGGGAGCTGTTTTTT. This sequence encodes CASLDMRVTYHTGELFF.

V usage is TRBV21-1 and J usage is TRBJ1-2; TRBD1 is the table's D call, not checked against the DNA. TRBV21-1 is marked as a pseudogene. The CDR3 covers 18 residues. The CDR3 nucleotides are TGTGCCAGCAGCACCGTAAAGGGGAGGACAGGGGGCGGCTATGGCTACACCTTC. Encoded protein: CASSTVKGRTGGGYGYTF.

This clone appeared a few times. The rearrangement links TRBV5-6 to TRBJ1-1; D possibly corresponds to TRBD1 (6 bases). This CDR3 contains 17 residues. Germline V gene sequence: CDR1 SGHDT, CDR2 YYEEEE. Trimming left V 0 bases short and J 0 bases short, with 15 bases between. CDR3 amino acids: CASSLAGRGGLNTEAFF. CDR3 DNA sequence: TGTGCCAGCAGCTTGGCCGGCAGGGGCGGTTTGAACACTGAAGCTTTCTTT.